This T cell receptor (beta chain) was retrieved from a study of T cell clonality in common variable immunodeficiency. Some clones are missing from TCRdb's copy, which holds only in-frame ones; the method was immunoSEQ multiplex PCR. The sample presents under 40,000 clones, none singletons. CDR3 length: 17 amino acids. The germline gives CDR1 SGHRS, CDR2 YFSETQ. This clone was found a few times. Its matching antigen is unknown. One end of the junction varies from germline; a read error may be responsible. The CDR3 is cut off 3 residues early in the read; its end comes from the germline J gene. Study-wide points: Repertoire-complication correlations in CVID were limited by patient heterogeneity. What drives increased CVID clonality needs T cell subpopulation sequencing.

The source material was peripheral blood mononuclear cells. This TCR was recovered from a person aged 18 to 69 in good health. The chain couples TRBV5-1 to TRBJ1-6; a weak D match, TRBD1 (6 bases). Here the CDR3 reads CAGSLGVSGQGRSPLHF. The sequenced part of the CDR3 DNA is TGCGCCGGCAGCTTGGGAGTGAGTGGGCAGGGGCGTTCACCC.